The 6 T cell receptor beta chains listed next were all sequenced from one sample in a study of STAT5B mutations in CD4+ large granular lymphocyte leukemia. TCRdb keeps only in-frame clones here, not all; method: immunoSEQ multiplex PCR. The sample includes 20,000 to 25,000 clones, about 80% of them seen just once. The sequenced sample was CD4+ T cells from blood buffy coats. The receptor source for this set is a human donor in good health.

V usage is TRBV4-1 and J usage is TRBJ2-4; 9 nucleotides match TRBD2. Germline assignment: CDR1 MGHRA and CDR2 YSYEKL. The junction had 4 bases not matched to a gene; V was cut back by 3 bases and J by 4 bases. CDR3 size: 15 residues. This CDR3 is CASSQLAGVKNIQYF. CDR3 in DNA: TGCGCCAGCAGCCAGTTAGCGGGAGTTAAAAACATTCAGTACTTC.

This rearrangement joins TRBV11-3 to TRBJ2-1; 7 nucleotides agree with TRBD2. Unmatched junction bases numbered 10, after V lost 1 base and J lost 7 bases. CDR1 and CDR2 (germline): SGHNT, YENEEA. The CDR3 length is 16 residues. Here the CDR3 reads CASSLGWGSGPNEQFF. CDR3 nucleotide sequence: TGTGCCAGCAGCTTAGGGTGGGGTAGCGGGCCTAATGAGCAGTTCTTC.

V gene TRBV28 combines with J gene TRBJ1-2; D perhaps matches TRBD1 (5 bases). V was trimmed by 9 bases and J by 2 bases, leaving 19 bases between them. Germline V gene sequence: CDR1 MDHEN, CDR2 SYDVKM. This CDR3 contains 15 residues. DNA of the CDR3: TGTGCCAGTTACAGTCGGGGGGAGCGAAACTATGGCTACACCTTC. Its protein is CASYSRGERNYGYTF.

The table lists this clone with a count of one. The chain uses TRBV6-6 and TRBJ2-1; 7 nucleotides match TRBD1. Germline V gene sequence: CDR1 MNHNY, CDR2 SVGAGI (reference sequence). V lost 4 bases to trimming and J lost 6 bases; unmatched junction nucleotides: 9. This CDR3 has 15 amino acids. CDR3 nucleotide sequence: TGTGCCAGCAGTTCTACCGGGACAGTTCTCAATGAGCAGTTCTTC. This sequence encodes CASSSTGTVLNEQFF.

As regards this clone: Additional DNA sequences in this sample encode the identical CDR3. This chain joins TRBV7-2 and TRBJ2-5, with D unclear. The ends were cut back, 5 bases at V and 4 bases at J, with 8 bases in the middle. CDR1 is SGHTA, CDR2 FQGNSA, per germline. This CDR3 contains 12 residues. The chain's CDR3 is CASSPNRETQYF. The CDR3 bases are TGTGCCAGCAGCCCTAACCGAGAGACCCAGTACTTC.

The chain couples TRBV28 to TRBJ1-4, with D possibly TRBD1 on 5 matching bases. V gave up 5 bases and J gave up 9 bases, with 22 bases separating them. The CDR3 length is 16 residues. The germline V gene encodes CDR1 MDHEN and CDR2 SYDVKM. CDR3 in DNA: TGTGCCAGCAGTAGACTGACAGTAACCGAAGAGAAAAAACTGTTTTTT. It yields the protein CASSRLTVTEEKKLFF.